In its sample, the clone carrying this T cell receptor (beta chain) was seen once. Here immunoSEQ multiplex PCR was the method, and the copy in TCRdb shows in-frame clones only, minus some. The sample lists around 260,000 clones; about 89% were seen once. These data originate in a study of blood T cell repertoires in COVID-19. Study details: COVID-19 samples from acute and convalescent phases originated in the United States, Italy and Spain. Nucleic acid was either cDNA or gDNA, and it came from T cells, B-cell-depleted T cells, or PBMCs.

The CDR3 is 18 residues long. In germline, CDR1 is SGHRS, CDR2 YFSETQ. V shed 5 bases and J shed 4 bases, with 24 bases lying between them. The sequenced sample was peripheral blood. The receptor comes from a young man with acute or convalescent COVID-19. The genes are TRBV5-1 and TRBJ2-2; the D gene is possibly TRBD1 (6 bases). CDR3 protein: CASRKNAGQLTITGELFF. CDR3 nucleotide sequence: TGCGCCAGCAGGAAAAATGCCGGACAGCTTACTATCACCGGGGAGCTGTTTTTT.